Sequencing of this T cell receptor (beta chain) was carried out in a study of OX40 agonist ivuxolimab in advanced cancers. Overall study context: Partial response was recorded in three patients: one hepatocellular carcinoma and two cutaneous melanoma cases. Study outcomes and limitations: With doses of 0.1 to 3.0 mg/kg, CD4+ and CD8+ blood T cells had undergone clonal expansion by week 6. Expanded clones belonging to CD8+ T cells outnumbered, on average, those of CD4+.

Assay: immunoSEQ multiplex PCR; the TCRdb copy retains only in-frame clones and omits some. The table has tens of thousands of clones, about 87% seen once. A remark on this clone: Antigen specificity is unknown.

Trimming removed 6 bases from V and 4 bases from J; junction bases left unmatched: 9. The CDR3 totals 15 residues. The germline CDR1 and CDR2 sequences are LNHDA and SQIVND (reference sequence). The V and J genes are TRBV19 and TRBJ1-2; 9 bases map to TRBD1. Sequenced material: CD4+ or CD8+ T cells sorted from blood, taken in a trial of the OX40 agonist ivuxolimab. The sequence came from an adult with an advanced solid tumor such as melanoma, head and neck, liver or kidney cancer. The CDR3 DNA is TGTGCCAGTAGCCTCCAGGACAGGGGATCCTATGGCTACACCTTC. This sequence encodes CASSLQDRGSYGYTF.